This T cell receptor (beta chain) was captured by sequencing in a study of vaccination effects on CD4 cells after COVID-19. The protocol was immunoSEQ multiplex PCR, while the TCRdb copy is restricted to in-frame clones and leaves out a portion. Of about 20,000 clones in the sample, around 80% were seen once. CD4+ T cells specific for antigen were expanded with viral peptide pools by the ViraFEST assay before sequencing. Cultured cells yielded isolated CD4+ T cells after nine to ten days. Nucleocapsid antibodies stayed negative before and after vaccination, showing no earlier SARS-CoV-2 infection. Wells containing over 1.5 million PBMC each were cultured with around 9.1 IU/ml IL-2 and approximately 10 ug/ml peptides. To note about this clone: Its antigen is unknown.

The V gene's germline CDR1 is SGHVS and CDR2 FQNEAQ. V was clipped by 5 bases and J by 0 bases, with 17 bases between them. CDR3 length: 18 residues. This TCR derives from a human donor who received a COVID-19 vaccine. The gene calls are TRBV7-8 and TRBJ1-6; the D is unclear. The source was CD4+ T cells from PBMCs cultured with HCoV-NL63 spike peptides, collected before COVID-19 vaccination. The CDR3: CASSLDQTGSSYNSPLHF. DNA for the CDR3: TGTGCCAGCAGCCTAGACCAGACCGGGAGCTCCTATAATTCACCCCTCCACTTT. Using reference TRBV7-8 and TRBJ1-6 for the parts outside the CDR3, the full variable domain is GAGVSQSPRYKVAKRGQDVALRCDPISGHVSLFWYQQALGQGPEFLTYFQNEAQLDKSGLPSDRFFAERPEGSVSTLKIQRTQQEDSAVYLCASSLDQTGSSYNSPLHFGNGTRLTVT.